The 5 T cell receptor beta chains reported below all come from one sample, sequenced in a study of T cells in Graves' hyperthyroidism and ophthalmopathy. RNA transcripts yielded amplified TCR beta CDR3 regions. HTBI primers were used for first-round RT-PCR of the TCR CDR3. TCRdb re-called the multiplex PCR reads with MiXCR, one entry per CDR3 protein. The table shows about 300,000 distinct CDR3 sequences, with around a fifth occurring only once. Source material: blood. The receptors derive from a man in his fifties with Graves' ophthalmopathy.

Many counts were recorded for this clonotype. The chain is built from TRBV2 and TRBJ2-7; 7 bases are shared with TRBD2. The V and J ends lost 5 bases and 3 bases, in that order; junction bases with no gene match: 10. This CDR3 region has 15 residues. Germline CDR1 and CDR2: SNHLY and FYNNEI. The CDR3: CASSLLLAELYEQYF. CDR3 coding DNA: TGTGCCAGCAGTCTCCTCCTAGCGGAACTCTACGAGCAGTACTTC.

This CDR3 is CASRTGHAVSNQPQHF. CDR3 coding DNA: TGTGCCAGTAGGACGGGACACGCAGTGAGCAATCAGCCCCAGCATTTT. The genes are TRBV19 and TRBJ1-5; D possibly corresponds to TRBD1 (6 bases). This CDR3 comprises 16 residues. CDR1 is LNHDA and CDR2 is SQIVND in the germline V gene (reference sequence). The V and J ends lost 6 bases and 1 base respectively, with 16 bases between them.

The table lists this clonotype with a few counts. The CDR3 region has the DNA TGTGCCAGCACCACGCGGGGGGGGTGGGCCAACGTCCTGACTTTC. Translation: CASTTRGGWANVLTF. J is TRBJ2-6 and V is TRBV6-1; TRBD2 matches at 9 bases. The CDR3 runs 15 residues. The trim removed 7 bases at V and 5 bases at J, leaving 6 bases unmatched. In germline, CDR1 is MNHNS, CDR2 SASEGT.

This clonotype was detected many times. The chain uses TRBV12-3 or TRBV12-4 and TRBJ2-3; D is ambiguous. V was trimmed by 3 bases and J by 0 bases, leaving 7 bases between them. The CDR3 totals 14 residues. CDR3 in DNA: TGTGCCAGCAGTTTCCCCCCTAGCACAGATACGCAGTATTTT. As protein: CASSFPPSTDTQYF.

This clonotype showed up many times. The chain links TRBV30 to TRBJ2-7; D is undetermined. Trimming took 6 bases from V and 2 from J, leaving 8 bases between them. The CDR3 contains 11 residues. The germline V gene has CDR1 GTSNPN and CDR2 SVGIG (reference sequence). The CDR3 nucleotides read TGTGCCTGCAACATGGCCTACGAGCAGTACTTC. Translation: CACNMAYEQYF.